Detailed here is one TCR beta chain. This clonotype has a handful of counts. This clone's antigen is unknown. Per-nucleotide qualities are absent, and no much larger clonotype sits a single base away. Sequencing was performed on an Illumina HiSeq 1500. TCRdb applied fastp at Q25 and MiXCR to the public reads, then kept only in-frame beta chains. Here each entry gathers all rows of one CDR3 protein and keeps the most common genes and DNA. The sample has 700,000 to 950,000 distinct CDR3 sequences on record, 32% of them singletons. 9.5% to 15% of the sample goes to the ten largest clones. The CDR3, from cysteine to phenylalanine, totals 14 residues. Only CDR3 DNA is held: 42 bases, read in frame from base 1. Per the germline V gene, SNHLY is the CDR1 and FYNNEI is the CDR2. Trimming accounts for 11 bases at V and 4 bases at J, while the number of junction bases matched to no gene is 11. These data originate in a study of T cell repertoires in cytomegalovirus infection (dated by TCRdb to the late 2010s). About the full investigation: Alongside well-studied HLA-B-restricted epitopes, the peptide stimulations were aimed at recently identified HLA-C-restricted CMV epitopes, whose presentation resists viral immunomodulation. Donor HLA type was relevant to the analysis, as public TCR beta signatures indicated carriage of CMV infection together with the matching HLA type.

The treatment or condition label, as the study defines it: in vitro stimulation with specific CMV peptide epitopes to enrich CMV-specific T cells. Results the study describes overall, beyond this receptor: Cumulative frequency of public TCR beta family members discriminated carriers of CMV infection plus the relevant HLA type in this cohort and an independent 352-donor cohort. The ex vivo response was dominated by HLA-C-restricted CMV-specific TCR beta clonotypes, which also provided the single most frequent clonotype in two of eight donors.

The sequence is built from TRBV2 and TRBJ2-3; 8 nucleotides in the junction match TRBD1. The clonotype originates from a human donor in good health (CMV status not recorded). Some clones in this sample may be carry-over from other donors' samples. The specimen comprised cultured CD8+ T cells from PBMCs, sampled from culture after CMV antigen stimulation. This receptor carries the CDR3 CAWPGQARSDTQYF. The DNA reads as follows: TGTGCCTGGCCGGGACAGGCCCGTTCAGATACGCAGTATTTT.